This is a list of T cell receptor beta chains from one sample in a study of cytomegalovirus exposure and HLA in healthy donors. Profiled with immunoSEQ multiplex PCR; TCRdb holds only in-frame clones, not every one. Among approximately 160,000 clones, 55% to 80% were seen once, and the ten largest hold roughly 4.4%. The sequenced sample consisted of PBMCs. Every receptor here comes from a woman between 18 and 29 years old in good health and CMV-seropositive. The conserved cysteine and the conserved F or W are not part of the CDR3 here.

v_gene	j_gene	CDR3aa
TRBV5-1	TRBJ2-3	ATPGQLLTDTQY
TRBV4-1	TRBJ1-1	ASSHPGQGGSTEAF
TRBV28	TRBJ1-6	ASTLFRGPLH
TRBV29-1	TRBJ1-1	STKGGEAF
TRBV4-1	TRBJ2-1	ASSAGTSGYNEQF
TRBV11-2	TRBJ1-1	ASSLVGDTEAF
TRBV6-6	TRBJ2-1	ASRIAGGTDEQF
TRBV29-1	TRBJ2-5	SVKDPGTGPETQY
TRBV5-4	TRBJ1-1	ASSLAGGQGRTEAF
TRBV27	TRBJ2-2	ASSFRTGGGTGELF
TRBV5-1	TRBJ2-5	ASSSATGLETQY